This is a list of T cell receptor beta chains from one sample in a study of response to subunit inactivated influenza vaccine. TCRdb passed the RT-PCR reads through MiXCR, listing each CDR3 protein once. Of roughly 150,000 distinct CDR3 sequences in the sample, approximately 11% are singletons; the top ten hold roughly 12%. The material sequenced was non-naive T cells sorted from PBMCs, taken roughly 6 weeks after vaccination. These receptors originate from a man aged 45-65 years who received an inactivated influenza vaccine. The CDR3 runs from the conserved cysteine through the conserved F or W. A D gene is named only where the DNA matches it firmly. Part of the rows lack a size; the others show once, few, many or a class for expanded clones.

CDR3 DNA	CDR3 protein	V gene	clone size	J gene	D gene
TGCAGTGCTCCCTCCCTACAGGGGGCCAACGTCCTGACTTTC	CSAPSLQGANVLTF	TRBV20-1	NA	TRBJ2-6	NA
TGCGCCAGCAGCTTGAGCGGTCCGGACAAAGGTTTTTCACCCCTCCACTTT	CASSLSGPDKGFSPLHF	TRBV5-1	few	TRBJ1-6	NA
TGTGCCTGGAGCTCAGGGTTCGAGACCCAGTACTTC	CAWSSGFETQYF	TRBV30	once	TRBJ2-5	NA
TGTGCCAGCAGAGCCAAGTACGGGACCCCCTACGAGCAGTACTTC	CASRAKYGTPYEQYF	TRBV3-1	few	TRBJ2-7	NA
TGTGCCAGCAGCTTAGGACGGTTCACAGATACGCAGTATTTT	CASSLGRFTDTQYF	TRBV11-2	NA	TRBJ2-3	NA
TGTGCCAGCAGCGGAGTGGGCCGCGCCAACTATGGCTACACCTTC	CASSGVGRANYGYTF	TRBV28	many	TRBJ1-2	NA
TGTGCCAGCTCACTTGGACAGAGTTACAATGAGCAGTTCTTC	CASSLGQSYNEQFF	TRBV18	many	TRBJ2-1	NA
TGTGCCAGCACCCAAGCCGCCACGCAGTATTTT	CASTQAATQYF	TRBV12-3/TRBV12-4	many	TRBJ2-3	NA
TGCAGTGCTCTCGGGGGGGACAGCCTTAATGAAAAACTGTTTTTT	CSALGGDSLNEKLFF	TRBV20-1	many	TRBJ1-4	TRBD1
TGCAGTGCTAGTCTCGGGGGGCTCAGCTCCTACAATGAGCAGTTCTTC	CSASLGGLSSYNEQFF	TRBV20-1	many	TRBJ2-1	NA
TGTGCCAGCAGTGAGGACAGGGTCAGTGAGCAGTTCTTC	CASSEDRVSEQFF	TRBV28	many	TRBJ2-1	TRBD1
TGTGCCACCAGTGATGCTAGACTACGGGACTCCCGACCCTACAATGAGCAGTTCTTC	CATSDARLRDSRPYNEQFF	TRBV24-1	few	TRBJ2-1	NA
TGTGCCAGCAGTTACCCGGCGGTAGTAGGGGGCAACACTGAAGCTTTCTTT	CASSYPAVVGGNTEAFF	TRBV6-2/TRBV6-3	few	TRBJ1-1	TRBD1
TGTGCCAGCAGCCGGGACCGCCATACGATGAACACTGAAGCTTTCTTT	CASSRDRHTMNTEAFF	TRBV7-3	few	TRBJ1-1	NA
TGTGCCAGCTCAGGGACAGGAGCTAGCACAGATACGCAGTATTTT	CASSGTGASTDTQYF	TRBV18	few	TRBJ2-3	TRBD1
TGTGCCAGCAGTGGGACAGGGGAAGGCTCTACAGATACGCAGTATTTT	CASSGTGEGSTDTQYF	TRBV12-3/TRBV12-4	many	TRBJ2-3	TRBD1
TGTGCCAGCAGTTTATGGGGACAGGGTAACACCGGGGAGCTGTTTTTT	CASSLWGQGNTGELFF	TRBV27	NA	TRBJ2-2	TRBD1
TGCGCCAGCCCTCGCAGGGTTCCTTTAGGGGGCTACACCTTC	CASPRRVPLGGYTF	TRBV5-1	once	TRBJ1-2	NA
TGCAGTGCTAACAGGTATCCCCCCACCAGCTCCTACGAGCAGTACTTC	CSANRYPPTSSYEQYF	TRBV20-1	few	TRBJ2-7	NA
TGCGCCAGCAGCCCGACTAGCGCAGATACGCAGTATTTT	CASSPTSADTQYF	TRBV5-1	few	TRBJ2-3	TRBD2
TGTGCCAGCAGCTTAAGGGCTGCGAGCGGGGGCCCCAATGAGCAGTTCTTC	CASSLRAASGGPNEQFF	TRBV7-8	many	TRBJ2-1	TRBD2
TGTGCCAGCAGCCGCACAGGAGAATATGGCTACACCTTC	CASSRTGEYGYTF	TRBV28	NA	TRBJ1-2	NA
TGTGCCAGCTCCCCGGACAGGATGTATCAGCCCCAGCATTTT	CASSPDRMYQPQHF	TRBV18	many	TRBJ1-5	TRBD1
TGTGCCAGCAGCCCGGGACAGGGGGTGTGGGCCAAAAACATTCAGTACTTC	CASSPGQGVWAKNIQYF	TRBV7-9	NA	TRBJ2-4	TRBD1
TGTGCCAGCAGCCTAGCGGGACTAGCAAGCTCAGAGACCCAGTACTTC	CASSLAGLASSETQYF	TRBV9	few	TRBJ2-5	TRBD2
TGTGCCAGCATGTTGCAGGGAACCGGGGAGCTGTTTTTT	CASMLQGTGELFF	TRBV12-3/TRBV12-4	few	TRBJ2-2	NA
TGTGGCAGCAGCTTCGATTCGAACACCGGGGAGCTGTTTTTT	CGSSFDSNTGELFF	TRBV7-9	NA	TRBJ2-2	NA
TGTGCCAGCAGTTACTCGGGCGCCCCAAACGTCCTGACTTTC	CASSYSGAPNVLTF	TRBV6-2/TRBV6-3	few	TRBJ2-6	NA
TGTGCCAGCAGCTCGTCGACTAGCTGGGAGACCCAGTACTTC	CASSSSTSWETQYF	TRBV5-6	few	TRBJ2-5	TRBD2
TGCGCCAGCAGCTTACAGAGGACTCAGCACGGGGAGCTGTTTTTT	CASSLQRTQHGELFF	TRBV5-1	few	TRBJ2-2	NA
TGTGCCAGCAGCTTCCGACTAGCGGGGGGCCGTGCGGATACGCAGTATTTT	CASSFRLAGGRADTQYF	TRBV11-2	few	TRBJ2-3	TRBD2
TGTGCCAGCAGCTTGTCTTTCCAGGGGGCTTATGAGACCCAGTACTTC	CASSLSFQGAYETQYF	TRBV5-5	many	TRBJ2-5	TRBD1
TGCGCCAGCACCCCGGAAGGACTAGTACTTGAGACCCAGTACTTC	CASTPEGLVLETQYF	TRBV5-1	many	TRBJ2-5	TRBD2
TGCAGTGCTAGAGATTCGGGCGGGGGAAACTCCTACGAGCAGTACTTC	CSARDSGGGNSYEQYF	TRBV20-1	NA	TRBJ2-7	TRBD2
TGTGCCAGCAGCTTACGCGAAGGGACGCGCAATCAGCCCCAGCATTTT	CASSLREGTRNQPQHF	TRBV7-8	many	TRBJ1-5	NA
TGTGCCAGCAGCTTAGTTTTGGGCTGGAGGAATGAGCAGTTCTTC	CASSLVLGWRNEQFF	TRBV7-2	many	TRBJ2-1	NA
TGCGCCAGCGTGGCCCAACCCAGCGCGGATGAGCAGTTCTTC	CASVAQPSADEQFF	TRBV5-1	many	TRBJ2-1	NA
TGCGCCAGCAGCCGAACCCCCACGGGAGGTGGTTTCAATGAGCAGTTCTTC	CASSRTPTGGGFNEQFF	TRBV4-3	NA	TRBJ2-1	TRBD2
TGTGCCAGCAGGAGTGCTGTGGGCACCGGGGAGCTGTTTTTT	CASRSAVGTGELFF	TRBV3-1	NA	TRBJ2-2	NA
TGTGCCAGCAGCTGGACAGCGGACACCGGGGAGCTGTTTTTT	CASSWTADTGELFF	TRBV11-2	NA	TRBJ2-2	NA
TGTGCCAGCAGCTTAGGGCAGTCAAACAATCAGCCCCAGCATTTT	CASSLGQSNNQPQHF	TRBV11-2	few	TRBJ1-5	NA
TGTGCCAGCAGTTCCACTAGCGGGAGTTTTAACAATGAGCAGTTCTTC	CASSSTSGSFNNEQFF	TRBV6-2/TRBV6-3	many	TRBJ2-1	TRBD2
TGTGCCAGCAGTGAACGACCTAGCGGGGGGTTCACAGATACGCAGTATTTT	CASSERPSGGFTDTQYF	TRBV6-1	NA	TRBJ2-3	TRBD2
TGTGCCAGCAGCTTAACGACTAGCGGGAACCTTAGGAGGACAGATACGCAGTATTTT	CASSLTTSGNLRRTDTQYF	TRBV7-2	NA	TRBJ2-3	TRBD2
TGTGCCAGCAGCTTGGCACAGAACACCGGGGAGCTGTTTTTT	CASSLAQNTGELFF	TRBV5-8	many	TRBJ2-2	NA